In this sample, the clone carrying this T cell receptor (beta chain) turned up a few times. Germline lookup yields CDR1 GTSNPN and CDR2 SVGIG (reference sequence). The CDR3 loop spans 15 amino acids. V lost 2 bases and J lost 0; bases outside the gene matches: 6. Clones were sequenced by immunoSEQ multiplex PCR, and TCRdb holds only the in-frame ones, with some missing. The sample lists some 100,000 clones, over 60% occurring once. These data belong to a study of blood T cell repertoires in COVID-19. Sequenced material: peripheral blood. The V and J genes are TRBV30 and TRBJ2-7, with 8 bases aligning to TRBD2. This clonotype was obtained from a man in his 70s with acute or convalescent COVID-19. This CDR3 is CAWSYLGTSSYEQYF. CDR3 nucleotides: TGTGCCTGGAGTTACCTGGGGACTAGCTCCTACGAGCAGTACTTC.